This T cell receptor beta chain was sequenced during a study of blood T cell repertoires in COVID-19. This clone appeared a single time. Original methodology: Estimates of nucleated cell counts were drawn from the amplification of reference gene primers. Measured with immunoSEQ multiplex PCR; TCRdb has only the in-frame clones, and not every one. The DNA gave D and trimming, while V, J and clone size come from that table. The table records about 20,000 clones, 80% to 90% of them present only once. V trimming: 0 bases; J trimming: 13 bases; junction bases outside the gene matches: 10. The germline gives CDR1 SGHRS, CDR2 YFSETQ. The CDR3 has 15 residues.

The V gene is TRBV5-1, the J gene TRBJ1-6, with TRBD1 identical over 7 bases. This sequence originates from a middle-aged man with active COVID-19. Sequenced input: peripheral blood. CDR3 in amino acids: CASSLEGQSKSPLHF. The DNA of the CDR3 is TGCGCCAGCAGCTTGGAGGGACAGTCAAAGAGCCCCCTCCACTTT.